This T cell receptor beta chain is drawn from a study of blood T cell repertoires in COVID-19. Turning to the study itself: Acute and convalescent COVID-19 specimens originated in the United States, Italy and Spain. PBMCs, B-cell-depleted T cells, or T cells provided the cDNA or gDNA that made up the material.

In the authors' workflow: Cell counts per sample came from amplifying reference gene primers. Assay used: immunoSEQ multiplex PCR; TCRdb lists only in-frame clones, some missing. Clone size and the V and J calls come from that table; the DNA yielded D and trimming. This sample has approximately 92,000 clones; about 83% occur once, and the top ten carry about 2%. CDR1 SNHLY and CDR2 FYNNEI come from the germline V gene. V dropped 6 bases and J dropped 8 bases, with 14 bases sitting between them. This CDR3 region has 13 residues. The receptor comes from a man in his 70s with active or convalescent COVID-19. The sequenced sample consisted of peripheral blood. V is TRBV2 and J is TRBJ2-1, with D possibly matching TRBD1 (5 bases). CDR3 in amino acids: CASRARVRDEQFF. The CDR3 DNA reads TGTGCCAGCAGGGCCAGGGTACGCGATGAGCAGTTCTTC.